One and the same sample provided the 6 T cell receptor beta chains below, sequenced in a study of metastatic and nonmetastatic thyroid tumors. TCRdb reanalyzed the PCR reads via MiXCR. The table shows about 37,000 clones, with roughly 12% occurring only once. Each patient went into thyroid surgery without having received any treatment. The sample taken for sequencing was blood. The source is a female donor with papillary thyroid cancer or a benign thyroid nodule (not recorded which). Some clones in this sample may be carry-over from other donors' samples.

There are many counts of this clone. This chain uses TRBV19 with TRBJ1-2, with D maybe TRBD1 (5 bases). The CDR3 contains 16 residues. V shed 7 bases and J shed 0 bases, with 18 bases lying between them. In germline, CDR1 is LNHDA, CDR2 SQIVND (reference sequence). CDR3 sequence reads: CASTLEGNRANYGYTF. CDR3 DNA: TGTGCCAGTACACTTGAGGGGAATCGGGCTAACTATGGCTACACCTTC.

By frequency in the sample, this clone is medium-sized (0.01 to 0.1%). The chain links TRBV6-1 to TRBJ1-1; D possibly corresponds to TRBD1 (6 bases). Trimming removed 5 bases at V and 5 bases at J, with 12 bases between. The germline V gene has CDR1 MNHNS and CDR2 SASEGT. The CDR3 extends over 13 amino acids. CDR3 coding DNA: TGTGCCAGCAGTCCTGACAGGCAGACTGAAGCTTTCTTT. Translating it yields CASSPDRQTEAFF.

The table lists this clone with many counts. The V gene is TRBV6-1, the J gene TRBJ1-4, with D possibly TRBD1 on 5 matching bases. Germline CDR1 MNHNS, CDR2 SASEGT. The CDR3 extends over 15 amino acids. Trimming removed 6 bases at V and 1 base at J, with 12 bases between. CDR3 DNA sequence: TGTGCCAGCAGCCTGGGGGGGTTAACTAATGAAAAACTGTTTTTT. Its protein is CASSLGGLTNEKLFF.

Sample share makes this clone medium-sized. The chain has TRBV6-1 and TRBJ2-7, with D uncertain. Per the germline V gene, CDR1 is MNHNS and CDR2 is SASEGT. This CDR3 has 13 residues. Trimming removed 6 bases from V and 0 bases from J, with 9 bases in between. CDR3 loop: CASRASLSYEQYF. Here the CDR3 DNA reads TGTGCCAGCAGGGCCAGCCTCTCCTACGAGCAGTACTTC.

This clone was seen at least ten times. Relative to the germline gene, one junction end is altered; a read error may explain this. V gene TRBV7-7 combines with J gene TRBJ2-7; possible D gene TRBD1, 5 bases. Germline CDR1 SSHAT, CDR2 FNYEAQ (reference sequence). There are 13 residues in the CDR3. The CDR3 loop is CASSLSQGYEQYF. The CDR3 DNA reads as TGTGCTAGCAGCTTAAGCCAGGGATACGAGCAGTACTTC.

This clone has ten or more counts. The chain recombines TRBV29-1 with TRBJ2-1; D is possibly TRBD1 or TRBD2 (6 bases each). CDR3 length: 11 residues. Looked up from germline, CDR1 is SQVTM and CDR2 is ANQGSEA. The ends were cut back, 4 bases at V and 10 bases at J, with 11 bases in the middle. CDR3 bases: TGCAGCGTTGGCAGGGGAGGAGAGCAGTTCTTC. As protein: CSVGRGGEQFF.